These 16 T cell receptor beta chains share one sample of origin, sequenced in a study of graft-versus-host responses after intestinal transplantation (dated by TCRdb to about 2021). The sample's time point label is to be understood as: cells obtained before transplantation from donor or recipient. Mixed lymphocyte reactions plated approximately 200,000 CFSE-labeled pre-transplant responders with approximately 200,000 irradiated violet-dye-labeled stimulators and were cultured for approximately six days. Library method: the immunoSEQ multiplex PCR assay. TCRdb mirrors the immuneACCESS table, restricted to in-frame sequences. Some clones are absent from its copies; in checked studies, under half trace to an unresolved V gene, and the reason for the others is unknown. This sample lists around 20,000 clones; 33% were detected once. Together, the top ten hold roughly 9.2% of the sample. The sequencing here drew on alloreactive CD8+ T cells from a mixed lymphocyte reaction culture, taken before intestinal transplant. Read against the paper, the sample's cell subset or site label means: CFSE-low proliferating T cells sorted from roughly 6-day pre-transplant mixed lymphocyte reaction (GvH or HvG direction). The receptors here all came from a human patient who received an intestinal transplant.

This chain uses TRBV11-2 with TRBJ2-1, with 8 bases lining up with TRBD2. The CDR3 spans 15 residues. V lost 5 bases and J lost 0; bases outside the gene matches: 3. CDR1 and CDR2 from the germline V gene are SGHAT and FQNNGV. DNA of the CDR3: TGTGCCAGCAGCAAGAGCGGGAGCTCCTACAATGAGCAGTTCTTC. Translation gives CASSKSGSSYNEQFF.

This clone occurred a few times. The rearrangement links TRBV19 to TRBJ2-1; 7 bases map to TRBD2. The CDR3 has 16 amino acids. Germline V lookup: CDR1 LNHDA, CDR2 SQIVND (reference sequence). V shed 5 bases, J shed 2 bases, and the junction held 9 bases outside the gene matches. CDR3 sequence: CASSYWGGTPYNEQFF. Written as DNA, the CDR3 is TGTGCCAGTAGTTATTGGGGGGGGACGCCCTACAATGAGCAGTTCTTC.

The V call is TRBV29-1, the J call TRBJ2-1; no clear D. The germline V gene has CDR1 SQVTM and CDR2 ANQGSEA. The CDR3 extends over 8 amino acids. V was pared by 4 bases and J by 15 bases, with 7 bases between. For the CDR3, the DNA is TGCAGCGTTGTTGACGGGTTCTTC. Protein: CSVVDGFF.

The chain combines TRBV2 with TRBJ2-5, with D perhaps being TRBD1 or TRBD2 (5 bases each). The CDR3 runs to 15 residues. CDR1 SNHLY and CDR2 FYNNEI come from the germline V gene. V was clipped by 6 bases and J by 7 bases, with 21 bases between them. The CDR3 loop is CASRGTPPELGTQYF. Written as DNA, the CDR3 is TGTGCCAGCAGGGGGACGCCGCCCGAGTTGGGGACCCAGTACTTC. Full variable domain (outside the CDR3, taken from reference TRBV2 and TRBJ2-5): EPEVTQTPSHQVTQMGQEVILRCVPISNHLYFYWYRQILGQKVEFLVSFYNNEISEKSEIFDDQFSVERPDGSNFTLKIRSTKLEDSAMYFCASRGTPPELGTQYFGPGTRLLVL.

The CDR3 reads CASSGIAGQNIQYF. The CDR3 nucleotides read TGCGCCAGCAGCGGGATAGCGGGACAAAACATTCAGTACTTC. This chain links TRBV4-1 with TRBJ2-4; 8 bases are shared with TRBD2. This CDR3 spans 14 amino acids. Trimming at V came to 5 bases and at J to 5 bases, leaving 5 bases not matched to a gene. Germline-derived CDR1 and CDR2 are MGHRA and YSYEKL.

This clone was seen only a few times. The J gene is TRBJ1-3, the V gene TRBV30; D unclear. Germline V gene lookup returns CDR1 GTSNPN and CDR2 SVGIG (reference sequence). With 5 bases removed from V and 1 base from J, the gap between germline ends came to 12 bases. The CDR3 is made up of 14 amino acids. Here the CDR3 reads CAWSYVSSGNTIYF. Written as DNA, the CDR3 is TGTGCCTGGTCCTATGTATCATCTGGAAACACCATATATTTT. Combining the CDR3 with reference TRBV30 and TRBJ1-3 gives the whole variable domain SQTIHQWPATLVQPVGSPLSLECTVEGTSNPNLYWYRQAAGRGLQLLFYSVGIGQISSEVPQNLSASRPQDRQFILSSKKLLLSDSGFYLCAWSYVSSGNTIYFGEGSWLTVV.

This chain links TRBV6-1 with TRBJ1-2; D possibly corresponds to TRBD1 (5 bases). The germline V gene has CDR1 MNHNS and CDR2 SASEGT. Trimming pared 5 bases from V and 4 bases from J, leaving 11 bases between. The CDR3 runs to 13 residues. DNA of the CDR3: TGTGCCAGCAGTTTCCAGGGTAGCTATGGCTACACCTTC. This encodes CASSFQGSYGYTF.

The chain employs TRBV27 and TRBJ2-5, with TRBD2 as a possible D gene (6 bases). Deletions cut 5 bases from V and 8 bases from J, with 15 bases between. The germline V gene has CDR1 MNHEY and CDR2 SMNVEV (reference sequence). This CDR3 is 13 amino acids long. Written as DNA, the CDR3 is TGTGCCAGCAGTCGGCTGGGGGGTAGAACCCAGTACTTC. Translated: CASSRLGGRTQYF.

This chain links TRBV19 with TRBJ2-3; 7 bases align to TRBD2. In germline, CDR1 is LNHDA, CDR2 SQIVND (reference sequence). J gave up 0 bases and V 2 bases, and 8 bases lay outside the gene matches. The CDR3 runs 17 residues. The CDR3 reads CASSILTPAGSTDTQYF. The CDR3, as DNA: TGTGCCAGTAGTATACTCACTCCAGCGGGGAGCACAGATACGCAGTATTTT. The complete variable domain, with remaining parts taken from reference TRBV19 and TRBJ2-3, reads DGGITQSPKYLFRKEGQNVTLSCEQNLNHDAMYWYRQDPGQGLRLIYYSQIVNDFQKGDIAEGYSVSREKKESFPLTVTSAQKNPTAFYLCASSILTPAGSTDTQYFGPGTRLTVL.

This clone was counted between two and nine times. The chain employs TRBV7-7 and TRBJ2-1, with 7 bases aligning to TRBD1. The CDR3 runs 15 residues. V was clipped by 1 base and J by 2 bases; unmatched bases: 2. CDR1 SSHAT and CDR2 FNYEAQ come from the germline V gene (reference sequence). CDR3 sequence reads: CASSLGQGAYNEQFF. The CDR3 DNA reads as TGTGCCAGCAGCTTAGGACAGGGAGCCTACAATGAGCAGTTCTTC.

The chain uses TRBV9 and TRBJ2-2, with 8 bases identical to TRBD2. V lost 3 bases, J lost 6 bases, and 7 bases stayed unmatched. Germline values: CDR1 SGDLS, CDR2 YYNGEE. This CDR3 comprises 15 residues. The CDR3 nucleotides are TGTGCCAGCAGCGCGGGAGGGGCGCCGGCCGGGGAGCTGTTTTTT. This sequence encodes CASSAGGAPAGELFF. Variable domain in full (rest from reference TRBV9 and TRBJ2-2): DSGVTQTPKHLITATGQRVTLRCSPRSGDLSVYWYQQSLDQGLQFLIQYYNGEERAKGNILERFSAQQFPDLHSELNLSSLELGDSALYFCASSAGGAPAGELFFGEGSRLTVL.

This clone occurred a few times. The chain carries TRBV7-2 and TRBJ2-1; weak D call: TRBD2 (5 bases). The CDR3 has 16 residues. V was pared by 5 bases and J by 1 base, with 15 bases between. Germline CDR1 is SGHTA and CDR2 is FQGNSA. Here the CDR3 DNA reads TGTGCCAGCAGCCCCCATAGGGAGCTTTCCTACAATGAGCAGTTCTTC. Translated: CASSPHRELSYNEQFF.

The chain couples TRBV19 to TRBJ2-2, with 7 bases aligning to TRBD2. This CDR3 region has 16 residues. Germline CDR1 LNHDA, CDR2 SQIVND (reference sequence). Germline trimming cut 3 bases from V and 4 bases from J; bases unmatched to any gene: 8. CDR3 sequence reads: CASSIWLAELTGELFF. CDR3 sequence (DNA): TGTGCCAGTAGTATTTGGCTAGCGGAGCTCACCGGGGAGCTGTTTTTT.

The rearrangement joins TRBV10-2 to TRBJ2-7; TRBD2 aligns across 11 bases. J gave up 6 bases and V 6 bases, and 7 bases lay outside the gene matches. CDR1 is WSHSY, CDR2 SAAADI, per germline. This CDR3 has 14 amino acids. The CDR3: CASRPSGRRAEQYF. The DNA for the CDR3 is TGCGCCAGCAGACCTAGCGGGAGGAGGGCCGAGCAGTACTTC.

V gene TRBV4-1 combines with J gene TRBJ2-7; 9 bases align to TRBD1. This CDR3 is 16 amino acids long. CDR1 and CDR2 (germline): MGHRA, YSYEKL. V lost 0 bases to trimming and J lost 5 bases; unmatched junction nucleotides: 8. CDR3 in DNA: TGCGCCAGCAGCCAAGAGGTAGGGACAGGGAAGAACGAGCAGTACTTC. Residues: CASSQEVGTGKNEQYF.

This chain uses TRBV29-1 with TRBJ2-1; 12 bases match TRBD2. The CDR3 sequence is 15 residues long. Germline V lookup: CDR1 SQVTM, CDR2 ANQGSEA. Trimming took 6 bases from V and 2 from J; bases not matched to a gene: 5. The CDR3 DNA reads as TGCAGCGTCCCTGGACTAGCGGGGACCTACAATGAGCAGTTCTTC. Protein sequence: CSVPGLAGTYNEQFF.